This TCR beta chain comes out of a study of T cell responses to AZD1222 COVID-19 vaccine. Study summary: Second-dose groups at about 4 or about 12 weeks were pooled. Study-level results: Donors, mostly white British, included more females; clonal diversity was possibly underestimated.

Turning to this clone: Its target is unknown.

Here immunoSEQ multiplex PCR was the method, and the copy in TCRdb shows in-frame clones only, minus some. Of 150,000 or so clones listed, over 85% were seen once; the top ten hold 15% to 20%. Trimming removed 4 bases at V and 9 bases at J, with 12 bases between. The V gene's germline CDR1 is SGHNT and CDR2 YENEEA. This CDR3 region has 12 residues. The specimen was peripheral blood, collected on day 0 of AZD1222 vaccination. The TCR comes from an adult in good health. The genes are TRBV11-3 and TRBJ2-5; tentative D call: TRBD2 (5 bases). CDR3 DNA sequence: TGTGCCAGCAGCTCCGAGGGCGAGGCCCAGTACTTC. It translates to CASSSEGEAQYF. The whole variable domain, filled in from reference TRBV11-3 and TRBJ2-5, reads EAGVVQSPRYKIIEKKQPVAFWCNPISGHNTLYWYLQNLGQGPELLIRYENEEAVDDSQLPKDRFSAERLKGVDSTLKIQPAELGDSAVYLCASSSEGEAQYFGPGTRLLVL.